Listed below are T cell receptor beta chains from one sample, sequenced in a study of blood T cells in healthy people across ages. Each CDR3 protein is one row after TCRdb ran MiXCR on the 5' RACE reads. The table includes about 1.5 million distinct CDR3 sequences, roughly 43% detected once. Sequencing input: blood. Every receptor here comes from a woman in her late teens or twenties in good health. Both conserved end residues are trimmed from each CDR3.

J | V | CDR3
TRBJ2-7 | TRBV7-9 | ASSLGRGQGAYEQY
TRBJ2-3 | TRBV20-1 | SARALDGQTVDTQY
TRBJ2-2 | TRBV5-1 | ASSWTLGGELF
TRBJ2-3 | TRBV27 | ASSSLGRSTDTQY
TRBJ2-2 | TRBV4-3 | ASSQEASGRTGELF
TRBJ1-2 | TRBV4-3 | ASSQEGPSWYGFT
TRBJ1-1 | TRBV5-1 | ASSLAAMEFFTEAF
TRBJ2-3 | TRBV29-1 | SARLHGYTDTQY
TRBJ2-3 | TRBV5-1 | ASSFFARGTDTQY
TRBJ1-6 | TRBV14 | ASSQDTGQLNSPLH
TRBJ2-5 | TRBV28 | ASSLPAAGVVNEQY
TRBJ2-3 | TRBV21-1 | ASSLYIWTGTTDTQY
TRBJ2-3 | TRBV5-4 | ASSKPGQGSDTQY
TRBJ2-1 | TRBV4-3 | ASSQAQVFNEQF
TRBJ1-2 | TRBV4-1 | ASSQQGPNYGYT
TRBJ1-1 | TRBV6-2/TRBV6-3 | ASSSGQIEAF
TRBJ2-1 | TRBV29-1 | SVDAGDSYNEQF
NA | TRBV27 | ASSLWDRAETQY
TRBJ2-3 | TRBV9 | ASSRTAGAGDTQY
TRBJ2-5 | TRBV5-4 | ASSLVTHGTQY
TRBJ2-1 | TRBV27 | ASSNPSSEQF
TRBJ2-7 | TRBV11-3 | ASSAGWGSPYEHY
TRBJ2-7 | TRBV4-1 | ASGGIGPTFYEQY
TRBJ2-3 | TRBV20-1 | SARDWRLLRADTQY
TRBJ2-3 | TRBV4-3 | ASSQRGGGTDTQY
TRBJ2-4 | TRBV5-1 | ASSMGQNNIQY
TRBJ2-1 | TRBV20-1 | SARQRGPYNEQF
TRBJ1-1 | TRBV20-1 | SAREGGATEAF
TRBJ1-1 | TRBV20-1 | SARIGEGLNTEAF
NA | TRBV20-1 | SASAAGNSYNEQY
TRBJ2-3 | TRBV29-1 | SVQTIVFSTDTQY
TRBJ1-2 | TRBV29-1 | SVEVGVVGNYGYT
TRBJ2-6 | TRBV28 | ASSSGGLRSGANVLT
TRBJ2-1 | TRBV27 | ATSSSYNEQF
TRBJ1-1 | TRBV6-5 | ASRYSGGNTEAF
TRBJ2-5 | TRBV13 | ASSLWARHQETQY
TRBJ2-2 | TRBV4-3 | ASGIQQNTRELF
TRBJ1-2 | TRBV27 | ASRGTENYGYT
TRBJ2-5 | TRBV4-3 | ASSQSGGLEQY
TRBJ1-5 | TRBV20-1 | SASAGLHQPQH
TRBJ2-3 | TRBV12-3/TRBV12-4 | ASSLRPATDTQY
TRBJ2-1 | TRBV11-2 | ASRFRDSSYNEQF
TRBJ2-7 | TRBV29-1 | SATSVPYEQY
TRBJ1-5 | TRBV12-3/TRBV12-4 | ASSLVLWQPQH
TRBJ2-1 | TRBV12-3/TRBV12-4 | ASSASGAINEQF
TRBJ2-6 | TRBV15 | ATSRGGNSGANVLT
TRBJ1-2 | TRBV20-1 | SARRGGGYT
TRBJ2-7 | TRBV20-1 | SAIVPMGLAGGPLSSYEQY
TRBJ1-2 | TRBV7-2 | ASSLDSGGDGYT
TRBJ1-2 | TRBV12-3/TRBV12-4 | ASSSRATPNYGYT
TRBJ1-2 | TRBV6-1 | ATLPEGSYGYT
TRBJ2-5 | TRBV29-1 | SVDSGVGTQY
TRBJ2-7 | TRBV29-1 | SVSDRPAYEQY